This T cell receptor beta chain came from a study of shared clonotypes between healthy human individuals. Study summary: Ranging from 18 to 49 in age, donors were two women and three men. Used for every donor were three CD4 naive, three CD4 memory, two CD8 naive and one CD8 memory plate. Study-wide results and limits: Larger richness was generally estimated for naive than memory subsets.

CD8 cells classed as naive were CD45RO-negative and positively selected for CCR7, excluding terminally differentiated effector memory CD45RA+ cells. Donors were healthy HIV-negative adults without recently reported acute infections or vaccinations. The CDR3 length is 13 residues. Trimming took 3 bases from V and 2 from J, leaving 8 bases between them. Looked up from germline, CDR1 is SGHTA and CDR2 is FQGNSA. Measured with immunoSEQ multiplex PCR; TCRdb has only the in-frame clones, and not every one. The sample comprises around 560,000 clones, around 95% of which are singletons, and about 0.11% rests with the top ten. To note about this clone: Its antigen is as yet unknown.

The receptor was derived from a woman aged 30 to 39 in good health. Sequenced material: naive CD8+ T cells sorted from blood. The chain couples TRBV7-2 to TRBJ2-7, with D perhaps TRBD1 (5 bases). CDR3 bases: TGTGCCAGCAGCTTTTCGGACACCTACGAGCAGTACTTC. It specifies CASSFSDTYEQYF.